These T cell receptor beta chains were read from a single sample in a study of T-cell reconstitution after alpha-beta-depleted transplantation in children. Each CDR3 protein gets one entry after TCRdb re-called the PCR reads with MiXCR. The sample carries 300,000 to 400,000 distinct CDR3 sequences, about an eighth recorded once. The material sequenced was PBMCs, taken from the stem cell graft. These receptors originate from a human donor who donated a stem cell graft to a child with Fanconi anemia. Both conserved end residues are part of each CDR3. The D gene is left open where the match is weak. Not all rows give a size; the values are once, few, many and, for expanded clones, a class.

clone_size	j_call	d_call	v_call	cdr3_aa	cdr3_nt
many	TRBJ2-3	TRBD2	TRBV5-6	CASSFPSGTDTQYF	TGTGCCAGCAGCTTTCCTAGCGGAACAGATACGCAGTATTTT
many	TRBJ1-1	NA	TRBV20-1	CSAFYRMNTEAFF	TGCAGTGCTTTTTACAGGATGAACACTGAAGCTTTCTTT
few	TRBJ1-5	NA	TRBV4-3	CASSQDLGRLNQPQHF	TGCGCCAGCAGCCAAGATCTCGGCAGACTCAATCAGCCCCAGCATTTT
NA	TRBJ2-1	NA	TRBV12-3/TRBV12-4	CASSPRAFEYEQFF	TGTGCCAGCAGTCCTAGAGCCTTTGAGTATGAGCAGTTCTTC
many	TRBJ2-3	NA	TRBV29-1	CSVEDGTTDTQYF	TGCAGCGTTGAAGACGGGACCACAGATACGCAGTATTTT
NA	TRBJ1-1	TRBD1	TRBV6-1	CASSRTGAVGTEAFF	TGTGCCAGCAGTAGAACAGGGGCGGTTGGCACTGAAGCTTTCTTT
many	TRBJ1-4	NA	TRBV30	CAWSRDNNEKLFF	TGTGCCTGGAGCCGGGACAACAATGAAAAACTGTTTTTT
NA	TRBJ1-2	TRBD1	TRBV7-2	CASSSRTWTGTNYGYTF	TGTGCCAGCAGCTCCCGAACCTGGACAGGGACTAACTATGGCTACACCTTC
few	TRBJ2-3	TRBD2	TRBV30	CAWSRLAGGADTQYF	TGTGCCTGGAGTCGACTAGCGGGGGGGGCAGATACGCAGTATTTT
many	TRBJ1-1	NA	TRBV4-3	CASTLNYGGTEAFF	TGCGCCAGCACCCTGAACTATGGGGGCACTGAAGCTTTCTTT
NA	TRBJ1-1	NA	TRBV12-5	CASGSFRTEAFF	TGTGCTAGTGGTTCATTTAGAACTGAAGCTTTCTTT
few	TRBJ2-2	NA	TRBV12-3/TRBV12-4	CASTLGGVAGELFF	TGTGCCAGCACTCTCGGTGGGGTAGCCGGGGAGCTGTTTTTT
few	TRBJ1-1	NA	TRBV3-1	CASSQGPGATEAFF	TGTGCCAGCAGCCAAGGCCCGGGGGCAACTGAAGCTTTCTTT
NA	TRBJ1-1	NA	TRBV2	CASSEHGKNTEAFF	TGTGCCAGCAGTGAGCACGGAAAGAACACTGAAGCTTTCTTT
NA	TRBJ1-1	TRBD1	TRBV12-3/TRBV12-4	CASSRRTGIGNTEAFF	TGTGCCAGCAGTCGACGGACAGGTATCGGCAACACTGAAGCTTTCTTT
NA	TRBJ1-2	TRBD1	TRBV20-1	CSAIKTGSDGYTF	TGCAGTGCTATTAAGACAGGGTCGGATGGCTACACCTTC
many	TRBJ2-2	NA	TRBV5-1	CASSKRMGASNTGELFF	TGCGCCAGCAGCAAAAGAATGGGGGCTTCGAACACCGGGGAGCTGTTTTTT
NA	TRBJ2-1	TRBD1	TRBV27	CASSWDRGVDEQFF	TGTGCCAGCAGCTGGGACAGGGGAGTGGATGAGCAGTTCTTC
NA	TRBJ1-1	NA	TRBV28	CASSLLVGYTEAFF	TGTGCCAGCAGTCTCTTGGTGGGATACACTGAAGCTTTCTTT
NA	TRBJ2-2	TRBD1	TRBV12-3/TRBV12-4	CASSLLTTGPVGELFF	TGTGCCAGCAGTCTCTTAACGACAGGGCCGGTCGGGGAGCTGTTTTTT
many	TRBJ1-2	NA	TRBV7-6	CASSLDGGRGYTF	TGTGCCAGCAGCTTAGATGGGGGGCGAGGCTACACCTTC
few	TRBJ2-5	NA	TRBV7-2	CASSSTPGSSETQYF	TGTGCCAGCAGCAGTACTCCCGGCAGCTCGGAGACCCAGTACTTC
few	TRBJ1-1	NA	TRBV12-3/TRBV12-4	CASSFSPMNTEAFF	TGTGCCAGCAGTTTCTCACCAATGAACACTGAAGCTTTCTTT
NA	TRBJ1-5	NA	TRBV7-8	CASSPDDRPLQPQHF	TGTGCCAGCAGCCCCGATGACAGACCCCTTCAGCCCCAGCATTTT
few	TRBJ1-2	TRBD1	TRBV6-1	CASSTGVRNGYTF	TGTGCCAGCAGCACAGGGGTAAGGAATGGCTACACCTTC
few	TRBJ1-1	NA	TRBV4-1	CASSQARGLTEAFF	TGCGCCAGCAGCCAAGCGAGGGGATTGACTGAAGCTTTCTTT
NA	TRBJ2-1	TRBD1	TRBV29-1	CSAYDDRGKKQFF	TGCAGCGCATACGACGACAGGGGGAAAAAGCAGTTCTTC
many	TRBJ1-1	TRBD1	TRBV12-3/TRBV12-4	CASSPGAAGGTEAFF	TGTGCCAGCAGTCCCGGCGCCGCAGGGGGCACTGAAGCTTTCTTT
many	TRBJ1-5	TRBD1	TRBV6-5	CASSPQGGAKGPQHF	TGTGCCAGCAGTCCCCAGGGGGGAGCAAAAGGGCCCCAGCATTTT
many	TRBJ2-6	NA	TRBV4-3	CASSLSLRASGANVLTF	TGCGCCAGCAGCCTCTCCCTTCGGGCCTCTGGGGCCAACGTCCTGACTTTC
NA	TRBJ2-1	TRBD1	TRBV12-3/TRBV12-4	CASSWTGQPHNEQFF	TGTGCCAGCAGTTGGACAGGCCAACCCCACAATGAGCAGTTCTTC
NA	TRBJ1-4	NA	TRBV20-1	CSATDGGGTNEKLFF	TGCAGTGCCACCGACGGGGGCGGTACTAATGAAAAACTGTTTTTT
NA	TRBJ2-1	NA	TRBV5-5	CASSLIIADYNEQFF	TGTGCCAGCAGCTTGATTATAGCGGATTACAATGAGCAGTTCTTC
NA	TRBJ2-2	NA	TRBV6-2/TRBV6-3	CASSIGGWTGELFF	TGTGCCAGCAGTATCGGGGGCTGGACCGGGGAGCTGTTTTTT
NA	TRBJ1-2	NA	TRBV20-1	CSARGSGEGNYGYTF	TGCAGTGCTAGAGGTTCAGGGGAGGGAAACTATGGCTACACCTTC
many	TRBJ1-2	TRBD1	TRBV25-1	CASSEGTAVNYGYTF	TGTGCCAGCAGTGAGGGGACAGCCGTTAACTATGGCTACACCTTC
few	TRBJ1-1	NA	TRBV29-1	CSVGTANTEAFF	TGCAGCGTTGGGACAGCGAACACTGAAGCTTTCTTT
NA	TRBJ1-5	NA	TRBV4-3	CASSQQTGGRPQHF	TGCGCCAGCAGCCAACAGACAGGTGGACGACCCCAGCATTTT
few	TRBJ2-1	NA	TRBV10-3	CAISESRGWEQFF	TGTGCCATCAGTGAGTCGAGGGGTTGGGAGCAGTTCTTC
many	TRBJ2-1	NA	TRBV11-2	CASSLAMTEQFF	TGTGCCAGCAGCTTAGCTATGACAGAGCAGTTCTTC
many	TRBJ2-1	NA	TRBV25-1	CASSLTGTHEQFF	TGTGCCAGCAGTCTCACAGGTACCCATGAGCAGTTCTTC
NA	TRBJ2-2	NA	TRBV5-1	CASSAPESTGELFF	TGCGCCAGCAGCGCGCCTGAGAGCACCGGGGAGCTGTTTTTT
many	TRBJ2-1	TRBD1	TRBV5-1	CASSLAQGAGQFF	TGCGCCAGCAGCTTGGCCCAGGGGGCTGGGCAGTTCTTC
NA	TRBJ1-1	NA	TRBV15	CATSASPNTEAFF	TGTGCCACCAGCGCCTCACCGAACACTGAAGCTTTCTTT
many	TRBJ2-1	TRBD2	TRBV29-1	CSVSGLAGGREQFF	TGCAGCGTTTCAGGTCTAGCGGGGGGGCGTGAGCAGTTCTTC
NA	TRBJ1-3	NA	TRBV29-1	CSVVAVSGNTIYF	TGCAGCGTTGTTGCGGTATCTGGAAACACCATATATTTT
NA	TRBJ2-7	TRBD1	TRBV5-1	CASSSAAGTGNEQYF	TGCGCCAGCAGCTCCGCAGCCGGGACAGGGAACGAGCAGTACTTC
few	TRBJ1-1	NA	TRBV10-3	CAISEGVNTEAFF	TGTGCCATCAGTGAGGGGGTCAACACTGAAGCTTTCTTT
NA	TRBJ1-5	NA	TRBV6-5	CASSYSRSNQPQHF	TGTGCCAGCAGTTACTCGCGTAGCAATCAGCCCCAGCATTTT
many	TRBJ1-5	NA	TRBV12-3/TRBV12-4	CASSLRDQPQHF	TGTGCCAGCAGTTTAAGGGATCAGCCCCAGCATTTT